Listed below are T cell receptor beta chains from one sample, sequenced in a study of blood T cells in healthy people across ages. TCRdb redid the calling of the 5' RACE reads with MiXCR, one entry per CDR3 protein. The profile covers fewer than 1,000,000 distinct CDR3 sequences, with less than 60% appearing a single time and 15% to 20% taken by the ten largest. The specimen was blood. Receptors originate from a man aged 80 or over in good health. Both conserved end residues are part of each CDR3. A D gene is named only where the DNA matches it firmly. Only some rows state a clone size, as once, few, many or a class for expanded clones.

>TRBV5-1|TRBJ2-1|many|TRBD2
CASSLAEGLAGPSSYNEQFF
TGCGCCAGCAGCTTGGCCGAGGGACTAGCGGGTCCAAGCTCCTACAATGAGCAGTTCTTC
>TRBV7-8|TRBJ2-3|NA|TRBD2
CASSSSLARSTDTQYF
TGTGCCAGCAGCTCCTCACTAGCGCGATCCACAGATACGCAGTATTTT
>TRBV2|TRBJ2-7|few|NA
CASSDGRSGYNEQYF
TGTGCCAGCAGTGATGGGCGGAGTGGCTACAATGAGCAGTACTTC
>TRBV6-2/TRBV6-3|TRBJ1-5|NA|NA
CASRDSVGNQPRHF
TGTGCCAGCAGAGACAGTGTAGGAAATCAGCCCCGGCATTTT
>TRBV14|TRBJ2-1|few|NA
CASSQDGFSYNEQFF
TGTGCCAGCAGCCAAGATGGCTTTTCCTACAATGAGCAGTTCTTC
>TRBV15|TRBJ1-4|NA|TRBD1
CATSDGGTGTNEKLFF
TGTGCCACCAGCGATGGGGGGACAGGTACTAATGAAAAACTGTTTTTT
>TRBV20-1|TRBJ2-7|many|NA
CSARDHTDYEQYF
TGCAGTGCTAGAGATCACACTGACTACGAGCAGTACTTC
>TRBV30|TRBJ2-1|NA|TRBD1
CAGSQGLGNEQFF
TGTGCCGGGTCACAGGGGCTTGGGAATGAGCAGTTCTTC
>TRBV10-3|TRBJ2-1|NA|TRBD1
CAISRPGTGDYNEQFF
TGTGCCATCAGCCGACCTGGGACAGGGGATTACAATGAGCAGTTCTTC
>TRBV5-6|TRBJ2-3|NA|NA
CASSARRDTQYF
TGTGCCAGCAGCGCCCGTAGAGATACGCAGTATTTT
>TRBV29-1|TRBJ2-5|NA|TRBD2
CSVEGLAAYNEQYF
TGCAGCGTTGAAGGACTAGCGGCATACAATGAGCAGTACTTC
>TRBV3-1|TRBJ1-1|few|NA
CASSRDLRNTEAFF
TGTGCCAGCAGCCGGGATTTGCGTAACACTGAAGCTTTCTTT
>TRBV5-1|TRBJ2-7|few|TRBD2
CASSFLAGVDEQYF
TGCGCCAGCAGCTTTCTAGCGGGAGTTGACGAGCAGTACTTC
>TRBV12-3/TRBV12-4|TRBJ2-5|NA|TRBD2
CASSKDPIGRGERQETQYF
TGTGCCAGCAGCAAAGACCCGATAGGGCGGGGGGAACGACAAGAGACCCAGTACTTC
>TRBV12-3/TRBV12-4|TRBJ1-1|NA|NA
CASSFGEELLVYSEAFF
TGTGCCAGCAGTTTTGGCGAGGAGTTACTCGTCTATTCTGAAGCTTTCTTT
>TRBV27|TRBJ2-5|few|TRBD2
CASSETGLAGAGQETQYF
TGTGCCAGCAGTGAAACAGGACTAGCGGGAGCAGGCCAAGAGACCCAGTACTTC
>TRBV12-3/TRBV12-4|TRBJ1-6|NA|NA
CASSPRDAYSPLHF
TGTGCCAGCAGTCCCCGGGACGCGTATTCACCCCTCCACTTT
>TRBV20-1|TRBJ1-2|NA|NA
CSARDPGDGYTF
TGCAGTGCTAGAGATCCAGGGGATGGCTACACCTTC
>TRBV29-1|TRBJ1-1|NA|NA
CSVHRALGTEAFF
TGCAGCGTTCACAGGGCTTTGGGGACTGAAGCTTTCTTT
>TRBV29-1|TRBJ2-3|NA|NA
CSPRIADTQYF
TGCAGCCCTAGGATTGCAGATACGCAGTATTTT
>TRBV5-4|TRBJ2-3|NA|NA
CASSPFAGSSTDTQYF
TGTGCCAGCAGCCCCTTCGCGGGATCTAGCACAGATACGCAGTATTTT
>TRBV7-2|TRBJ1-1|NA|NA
CASSLANREVANTEAFF
TGTGCCAGCAGCTTAGCCAACAGGGAAGTGGCGAACACTGAAGCTTTCTTT
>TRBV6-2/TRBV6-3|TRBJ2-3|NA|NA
CASLTGTSSPTQYF
TGTGCCAGCCTCACAGGGACCTCCTCGCCTACGCAGTATTTT
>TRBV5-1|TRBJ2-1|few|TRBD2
CASSPGRAGKNEQFF
TGCGCCAGCAGCCCGGGACGAGCGGGAAAGAATGAGCAGTTCTTC
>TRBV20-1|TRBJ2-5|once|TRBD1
CSAPYEGAGETQYF
TGCAGTGCTCCGTATGAGGGGGCAGGAGAGACCCAGTACTTC
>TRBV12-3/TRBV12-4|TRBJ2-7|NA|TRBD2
CASSTRAGRSSYNEQYF
TGTGCCAGCAGTACTCGAGCGGGACGAAGCTCCTACAATGAGCAGTACTTC
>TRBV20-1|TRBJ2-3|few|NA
CSAIDGASRATDTQYF
TGCAGTGCAATAGATGGGGCTAGTCGGGCCACAGATACGCAGTATTTT
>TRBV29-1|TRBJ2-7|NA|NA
CSVLGSGSYEQYF
TGCAGCGTTCTTGGCAGCGGTTCCTACGAGCAGTACTTC
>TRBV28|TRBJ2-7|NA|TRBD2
CASRFGPAGVNEQYF
TGTGCCAGCAGATTTGGACCAGCGGGAGTCAATGAGCAGTACTTC
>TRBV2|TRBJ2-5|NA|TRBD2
CASSTSGRAEETQYF
TGTGCCAGCAGTACTAGCGGGAGGGCCGAAGAGACCCAGTACTTC
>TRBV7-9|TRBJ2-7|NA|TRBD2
CASSLARWIAGSYNEQYF
TGTGCCAGCAGCTTAGCCCGATGGATAGCGGGGTCCTACAATGAGCAGTACTTC
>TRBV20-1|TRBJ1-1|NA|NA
CSALYRGRGNTEAFF
TGCAGTGCCTTGTATAGGGGGAGGGGGAACACTGAAGCTTTCTTT
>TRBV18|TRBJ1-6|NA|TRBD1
CASSPDRGNNSPLHF
TGTGCCAGCTCACCAGACAGGGGGAATAATTCACCCCTCCACTTT
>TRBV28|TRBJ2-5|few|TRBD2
CANETSYGETQYF
TGTGCCAACGAGACTAGCTATGGAGAGACCCAGTACTTC
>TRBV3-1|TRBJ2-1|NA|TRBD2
CASSPRAGGYNEQFF
TGTGCCAGCAGCCCCCGGGCGGGGGGCTACAATGAGCAGTTCTTC
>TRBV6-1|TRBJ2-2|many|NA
CASSLLPGELFF
TGTGCCAGCAGTCTTCTTCCCGGGGAGCTGTTTTTT
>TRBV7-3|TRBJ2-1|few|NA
CASSLGSWGGVGSYNEQFF
TGTGCCAGCAGCTTAGGGTCATGGGGCGGGGTAGGCTCCTACAATGAGCAGTTCTTC
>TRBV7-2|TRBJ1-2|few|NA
CASSVDSNYGYTF
TGTGCCAGCAGCGTGGACAGCAACTATGGCTACACCTTC
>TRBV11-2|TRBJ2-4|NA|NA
CASSSMDTPNEQYF
TGTGCCAGTAGCTCCATGGATACTCCCAATGAGCAGTACTTC
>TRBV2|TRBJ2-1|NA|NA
CAGHTGTGSYNEQFF
TGTGCCGGTCATACCGGGACGGGCTCCTACAATGAGCAGTTCTTC
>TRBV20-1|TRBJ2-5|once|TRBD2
CRATSVPQETLYF
TGCCGTGCCACTAGCGTCCCCCAAGAGACCCTGTACTTC
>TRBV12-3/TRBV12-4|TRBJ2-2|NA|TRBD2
CASSQIAGGPIFNTGELFF
TGTGCCAGCAGCCAGATAGCGGGAGGGCCCATTTTCAACACCGGGGAGCTGTTTTTT
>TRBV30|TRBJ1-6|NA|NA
CAWTQGIGSPLHF
TGTGCCTGGACGCAGGGTATCGGTTCACCCCTCCACTTT
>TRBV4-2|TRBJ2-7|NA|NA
CASSPGLLRGEQYF
TGTGCCAGCAGCCCCGGACTGCTACGGGGGGAGCAGTACTTC
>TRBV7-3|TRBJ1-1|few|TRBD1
CASSFTGGMNTEAFF
TGTGCCAGCAGTTTCACAGGGGGCATGAACACTGAAGCTTTCTTT
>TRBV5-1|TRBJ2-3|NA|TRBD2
CASSLGLAGGPTSTDTQYF
TGCGCCAGCAGCCTGGGACTAGCGGGAGGCCCAACAAGCACAGATACGCAGTATTTT
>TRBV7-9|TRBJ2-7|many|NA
CASRRDGTYEQYF
TGTGCCAGTCGAAGGGACGGCACCTACGAGCAGTACTTC
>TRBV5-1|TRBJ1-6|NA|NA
CASSLDGTGSPLHF
TGCGCCAGCAGCTTGGACGGCACGGGGTCACCCCTCCACTTT
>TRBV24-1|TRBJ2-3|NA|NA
CATSEWVSTETRYF
TGTGCCACCAGTGAGTGGGTTAGCACAGAGACGCGGTATTTT
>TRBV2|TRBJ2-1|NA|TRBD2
CASITGLATNEQFF
TGTGCCAGCATAACGGGACTAGCGACCAATGAGCAGTTCTTC
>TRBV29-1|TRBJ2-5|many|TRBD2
CSVGVSGRGETQYF
TGCAGCGTTGGAGTGAGCGGGAGGGGAGAGACCCAGTACTTC
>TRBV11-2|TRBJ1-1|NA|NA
CASSQSGGTEAFF
TGTGCCAGCAGCCAGTCCGGGGGCACTGAAGCTTTCTTT